Sequencing of this TCR beta chain was carried out in a study of blood T cell repertoires in COVID-19. At the level of the study: The study drew acute and convalescent COVID-19 samples from the United States, Italy and Spain. Sources were T cells, B-cell-depleted T cells, or PBMCs; the material itself was cDNA or gDNA.

Germline CDR1 and CDR2: LNHDA and SQIVND (reference sequence). Trimming removed 5 bases from V and 4 bases from J; junction bases left unmatched: 8. The CDR3 consists of 15 residues. Original processing methods: Counts of nucleated cells, estimated from reference gene primer amplification, were obtained. This table comes from immunoSEQ multiplex PCR, and its TCRdb copy is limited to in-frame clones, with some not included. For V, J and clone size, that table is used; D and trimming come from the DNA. The sample lists around 300,000 clones; over 80% were seen once. The clonotype originates from a woman in her forties with acute or convalescent COVID-19. The specimen sequenced was peripheral blood. This chain uses TRBV19 with TRBJ1-2; 9 bases line up with TRBD1. CDR3 residues: CASSSPGQGSYGYTF. CDR3 bases: TGTGCCAGTAGTTCCCCGGGACAGGGCTCCTATGGCTACACCTTC.